These 13 T cell receptor beta chains were all obtained from the same sample, sequenced in a study of T cells in Graves' hyperthyroidism and ophthalmopathy. Template material for amplifying TCR beta CDR3 regions consisted of RNA transcripts. In the first-round RT-PCR of the TCR CDR3, the HTBI primer set was used. In TCRdb, the multiplex PCR reads were re-called with MiXCR into one record per CDR3 protein. The sample consists of 750,000 to 950,000 distinct CDR3 sequences, about two fifths of them appearing once. What was sequenced was blood. These receptors were taken from a man between 18 and 35 years old with Graves' hyperthyroidism.

Only a few counts were recorded for this clonotype. The chain recombines TRBV19 with TRBJ2-2, with D maybe TRBD1 (6 bases). Germline-derived CDR1 and CDR2 are LNHDA and SQIVND (reference sequence). V was cut by 11 bases and J by 2 bases, with 15 bases left in between. The CDR3 spans 14 residues. The CDR3 DNA reads as TGTGCCGCACAGGGAGAGGGAAACACCGGGGAGCTGTTTTTT. Residues: CAAQGEGNTGELFF.

This clonotype was seen many times. The rearrangement uses TRBV19 and TRBJ1-3, with TRBD1 identical over 7 bases. Germline V gives CDR1 LNHDA, CDR2 SQIVND (reference sequence). CDR3 length equals 15 residues. V dropped 7 bases and J dropped 0; count of bases not matched to a gene: 6. The CDR3 is CASTDRFTSGNTIYF. CDR3 sequence (DNA): TGTGCCAGTACGGACAGGTTCACCTCTGGAAACACCATATATTTT.

This clonotype was counted only a few times. The CDR3 nucleotides are TGCGCCAGCAGCCATGCTACCGGGAGTGCCTACGAGCAGTACTTC. Its protein is CASSHATGSAYEQYF. The rearrangement uses TRBV4-3 and TRBJ2-7; the D gene is possibly TRBD2 (6 bases). V lost 3 bases and J lost 2, with 14 bases in between. Germline lookup yields CDR1 LGHNA and CDR2 YSLEER. The CDR3 extends over 15 amino acids.

This clonotype turned up a few times. The chain is built from TRBV2 and TRBJ1-2; possibly TRBD1 for D (5 bases). The CDR3 totals 15 residues. Looked up from germline, CDR1 is SNHLY and CDR2 is FYNNEI. Deletions cut 0 bases from V and 4 bases from J, with 12 bases between. This CDR3 is CASSEASGGPYGYTF. DNA of the CDR3: TGTGCCAGCAGTGAAGCCAGTGGGGGACCCTATGGCTACACCTTC.

This clonotype came up a few times. The gene calls are TRBV9 and TRBJ1-4, with D perhaps TRBD1 (5 bases). The CDR3 contains 17 residues. Germline loops: CDR1 SGDLS, CDR2 YYNGEE. V lost 0 bases, J lost 8 bases, and 20 bases lay in between. CDR3 in amino acids: CASSVASGTPLGEKLFF. The CDR3 DNA reads as TGTGCCAGCAGCGTAGCGTCGGGGACCCCATTGGGGGAAAAACTGTTTTTT.

This clonotype was seen ten or more times. The J gene is TRBJ1-4, the V gene TRBV20-1; no clear D gene. The V gene lost 0 bases and the J gene lost 7 bases, with 6 bases spanning the gap. The CDR3 is made up of 12 amino acids. In germline, CDR1 is DFQATT, CDR2 SNEGSKA (reference sequence). The CDR3 DNA follows: TGCAGTGCTAGAGATTTAAGTGAAAAACTGTTTTTT. It is translated as CSARDLSEKLFF.

This clonotype occurred many times. The chain recombines TRBV29-1 with TRBJ1-2; 8 bases fit TRBD1. The CDR3 is 13 residues long. Losses at the gene ends were 5 bases for V and 7 bases for J; bases not matched to a gene: 9. The germline CDR1 and CDR2 sequences are SQVTM and ANQGSEA. This chain's CDR3 is CSVLSGGDSGYTF. CDR3 in DNA: TGCAGCGTTCTGTCAGGGGGCGATAGTGGCTACACCTTC. The entire variable domain, with the rest obtained from reference TRBV29-1 and TRBJ1-2, is as follows: SAVISQKPSRDICQRGTSLTIQCQVDSQVTMMFWYRQQPGQSLTLIATANQGSEATYESGFVIDKFPISRPNLTFSTLTVSNMSPEDSSIYLCSVLSGGDSGYTFGSGTRLTVV.

This chain connects TRBV14 to TRBJ1-3, with D unclear. This CDR3 is built from 15 residues. Trimming removed 0 bases from V and 4 bases from J, with 10 bases in between. Looked up from germline, CDR1 is SGHDN and CDR2 is FVKESK. This chain's CDR3 is CASSQDTGWGNTIYF. The CDR3 coding sequence is TGTGCCAGCAGCCAAGATACGGGGTGGGGAAACACCATATATTTT.

The chain has TRBV7-8 and TRBJ2-7, with 10 bases that match TRBD1. The CDR3 runs to 14 residues. The V gene's germline CDR1 is SGHVS and CDR2 FQNEAQ. Trimming removed 5 bases from V and 5 bases from J; junction bases left unmatched: 6. CDR3 coding DNA: TGTGCCAGCAGCCATTGGACAGGGGGTGACGAGCAGTACTTC. Its translation: CASSHWTGGDEQYF.

This clonotype appeared many times. The chain combines TRBV20-1 with TRBJ2-2, with D hard to call. Germline loops: CDR1 DFQATT, CDR2 SNEGSKA (reference sequence). V lost 3 bases, J lost 3 bases, and 8 bases lay in between. The CDR3 covers 13 residues. Here the CDR3 reads CSARRLHTGELFF. In nucleotides, the CDR3 is TGCAGTGCTAGGCGCCTTCACACCGGGGAGCTGTTTTTT.

This clonotype was recorded at least ten times. The V and J genes are TRBV7-6 and TRBJ2-7, with 8 nucleotides matching TRBD2. Per the germline V gene, CDR1 is SGHVS and CDR2 is FNYEAQ. The V segment lost 5 bases and the J segment 0 bases; nucleotides outside the gene matches: 6. This CDR3 has 15 residues. CDR3 nucleotide sequence: TGTGCCAGCAGCCCCGGGAGGGTAAGCTCCTACGAGCAGTACTTC. Translated, it gives CASSPGRVSSYEQYF.

The rearrangement uses TRBV7-2 and TRBJ1-1; 9 nucleotides agree with TRBD1. CDR3 size: 13 residues. The V and J ends lost 5 bases and 11 bases, in that order; junction bases with no gene match: 9. CDR1 and CDR2 (germline): SGHTA, FQGNSA. CDR3 coding DNA: TGTGCCAGCAGCCCACCGGGACAGGGTGCGGCTTTCTTT. Translation: CASSPPGQGAAFF.

The V gene is TRBV10-3, the J gene TRBJ2-1; tentative D call: TRBD1 (6 bases). With 7 bases removed from V and 5 bases from J, the gap between germline ends came to 12 bases. The CDR3 totals 13 residues. Per the germline V gene, CDR1 is ENHRY and CDR2 is SYGVKD. CDR3 sequence reads: CAINRDENNEQFF. The DNA for the CDR3 is TGTGCCATCAACAGGGACGAAAACAATGAGCAGTTCTTC.